What follows are 30 T cell receptor beta chains derived from one specimen sequenced in a study of blood T cell repertoires in COVID-19. Method: immunoSEQ multiplex PCR; TCRdb's copy keeps in-frame clones and lacks some. The table lists nearly 250,000 clones, approximately 86% of them singletons. What was sequenced was peripheral blood. These receptors were taken from an older woman who had recovered from COVID-19.

The sample holds one count of this clone. Other nucleotide sequences from this sample produce the same CDR3. The chain employs TRBV5-1 and TRBJ1-6; 10 bases align to TRBD1. V gave up 4 bases and J gave up 7 bases; unmatched junction bases: 2. Germline V gene data show CDR1 as SGHRS and CDR2 as YFSETQ. The CDR3 is made up of 14 amino acids. In DNA, the CDR3 is TGCGCCAGCAGCGCGGGACAGGGGAATTCACCCCTCCACTTT. Protein product: CASSAGQGNSPLHF.

The rearrangement uses TRBV7-9 and TRBJ2-2; the D gene is possibly TRBD2 (5 bases). CDR1 is SEHNR, CDR2 FQNEAQ, per germline (reference sequence). The CDR3 is 14 amino acids. V was trimmed by 5 bases and J by 6 bases, leaving 13 bases between them. In nucleotides, the CDR3 is TGTGCCAGCAGCCGAGGGTTAGAGGCCGGGGAGCTGTTTTTT. The encoded protein is CASSRGLEAGELFF.

This clone appeared a single time. The sample holds other DNA sequences that translate to the same CDR3. This sequence joins TRBV5-1 and TRBJ2-7; possibly TRBD1 for D (5 bases). This CDR3 region has 15 residues. Germline values: CDR1 SGHRS, CDR2 YFSETQ. Between the trimmed V and J ends, which lost 0 bases and 0 bases, there was a span of 10 bases. CDR3 bases: TGCGCCAGCAGCTTGGGGGCAGGGTACTCCTACGAGCAGTACTTC. Translated, it gives CASSLGAGYSYEQYF.

This clone has just a few counts. V and J are TRBV19 and TRBJ1-4, with 7 bases matching TRBD1. V shed 1 base, J shed 8 bases, and the junction held 7 bases outside the gene matches. Germline V gene data show CDR1 as LNHDA and CDR2 as SQIVND (reference sequence). CDR3 size: 15 residues. CDR3: CASSIGQGYAEKLFF. CDR3 bases: TGTGCCAGTAGTATAGGACAGGGTTACGCGGAAAAACTGTTTTTT. Looking up the rest from reference TRBV19 and TRBJ1-4 gives the full variable domain: DGGITQSPKYLFRKEGQNVTLSCEQNLNHDAMYWYRQDPGQGLRLIYYSQIVNDFQKGDIAEGYSVSREKKESFPLTVTSAQKNPTAFYLCASSIGQGYAEKLFFGSGTQLSVL.

About this clone itself: Different DNA sequences within this sample yield the same CDR3. The chain joins TRBV9 to TRBJ1-5; D is ambiguous. This CDR3 is 15 amino acids long. Germline lookup yields CDR1 SGDLS and CDR2 YYNGEE. Deletions cut 3 bases from V and 0 bases from J, with 10 bases between. CDR3 bases: TGTGCCAGCAGCGAAACAGCATATAGCAATCAGCCCCAGCATTTT. Translated, it gives CASSETAYSNQPQHF.

V and J are TRBV5-1 and TRBJ2-7; 7 bases are a match to TRBD2. Germline CDR1 and CDR2: SGHRS and YFSETQ. The CDR3 consists of 15 residues. Trimming at V came to 2 bases and at J to 4 bases, leaving 9 bases not matched to a gene. The CDR3 spells CASSLGSGLRYEQYF. The CDR3 DNA follows: TGCGCCAGCAGCTTAGGTAGCGGGCTCCGGTACGAGCAGTACTTC.

V usage is TRBV20-1 and J usage is TRBJ1-2, with TRBD1 as a possible D gene (6 bases). This CDR3 has 11 residues. Deletions cut 6 bases from V and 8 bases from J, with 13 bases between. Germline values: CDR1 DFQATT, CDR2 SNEGSKA (reference sequence). CDR3 DNA sequence: TGCAGTGCCAGACTGACAGGAGGCTACACCTTC. This codes for CSARLTGGYTF.

The chain carries TRBV7-2 and TRBJ1-3; TRBD1 matches 7 bases. Trimming removed 6 bases from V and 0 bases from J; junction bases left unmatched: 17. CDR3 length: 19 amino acids. Germline V gives CDR1 SGHTA, CDR2 FQGNSA. In DNA, the CDR3 is TGTGCCAGCAGTTTTAGCCCTACAGGGGTAGGGACCTCTGGAAACACCATATATTTT. Protein product: CASSFSPTGVGTSGNTIYF.

The V gene is TRBV7-8, the J gene TRBJ1-3; TRBD1 matches at 9 bases. Germline loops: CDR1 SGHVS, CDR2 FQNEAQ. The V segment lost 10 bases and the J segment 1 base; nucleotides outside the gene matches: 17. CDR3 length: 18 amino acids. CDR3 bases: TGTGCCAATACTGACGGGACAGGGACCTTAATATCTGGAAACACCATATATTTT. Protein sequence: CANTDGTGTLISGNTIYF.

The chain couples TRBV4-1 to TRBJ1-3, with a possible D match to TRBD1 (6 bases). The CDR3 is made up of 16 amino acids. CDR1 is MGHRA and CDR2 is YSYEKL in the germline V gene. V was clipped by 5 bases and J by 6 bases, with 20 bases between them. CDR3 in amino acids: CASSSPGRGKVNTIYF. CDR3 nucleotides: TGCGCCAGCAGCTCACCCGGCAGGGGAAAAGTAAACACCATATATTTT.

V usage is TRBV6-2 or TRBV6-3 and J usage is TRBJ1-1; a weak D match, TRBD1 (5 bases). The CDR3 contains 14 residues. Germline assignment: CDR1 MNHEY and CDR2 SVGEGT. V dropped 0 bases and J dropped 4 bases, with 9 bases sitting between them. The CDR3 DNA reads TGTGCCAGCAGTTACTCTGGCAGGGTCACTGAAGCTTTCTTT. This codes for CASSYSGRVTEAFF.

The table lists this clone with a count of one. V gene TRBV7-2 combines with J gene TRBJ2-5; D call uncertain. CDR1 and CDR2 (germline): SGHTA, FQGNSA. Between the trimmed V and J ends, which lost 2 bases and 7 bases, there was a span of 5 bases. CDR3 length equals 11 residues. In DNA form, the CDR3 reads TGTGCCAGCAGCTTAACCGGGACCCAGTACTTC. Translating it yields CASSLTGTQYF.

V usage is TRBV9 and J usage is TRBJ1-1; the D gene is possibly TRBD1 (5 bases). This CDR3 region has 13 residues. Trimming cost V 0 bases and J 7 bases, with 10 bases left between them. Germline CDR1 and CDR2: SGDLS and YYNGEE. The CDR3 protein is CASSVALQGEAFF. CDR3 in DNA: TGTGCCAGCAGCGTAGCTCTTCAGGGTGAAGCTTTCTTT.

The chain employs TRBV5-6 and TRBJ2-2; possibly TRBD1 for D (6 bases). There are 14 residues in the CDR3. CDR1 is SGHDT and CDR2 is YYEEEE in the germline V gene. V lost 4 bases and J lost 4, with 11 bases in between. CDR3 nucleotide sequence: TGTGCCAGCAGCATAACAGGGATCACCGGGGAGCTGTTTTTT. Its translation: CASSITGITGELFF. Full variable domain (rest looked up from reference TRBV5-6 and TRBJ2-2): DAGVTQSPTHLIKTRGQQVTLRCSPKSGHDTVSWYQQALGQGPQFIFQYYEEEERQRGNFPDRFSGHQFPNYSSELNVNALLLGDSALYLCASSITGITGELFFGEGSRLTVL.

The gene calls are TRBV6-1 and TRBJ2-2; weak D call: TRBD2 (5 bases). Trimming pared 2 bases from V and 6 bases from J, leaving 10 bases between. Germline V gene lookup returns CDR1 MNHNS and CDR2 SASEGT. This CDR3 has 14 residues. The CDR3 loop reads CASSEIGSPGELFF. The CDR3 nucleotides are TGTGCCAGCAGTGAAATTGGGAGTCCCGGGGAGCTGTTTTTT.

V gene TRBV5-4 combines with J gene TRBJ2-3; 10 nucleotides line up with TRBD2. The V segment lost 3 bases and the J segment 4 bases; nucleotides outside the gene matches: 5. The CDR3 sequence is 15 residues long. CDR1 and CDR2 (germline): SGHNT, YYREEE (reference sequence). In nucleotides, the CDR3 is TGTGCCAGCAGCTCCCTAAGCGGGGGGGCAGATACGCAGTATTTT. This gives the protein CASSSLSGGADTQYF.

V gene TRBV28 combines with J gene TRBJ1-5; 7 bases agree with TRBD1. From germline, CDR1 is MDHEN and CDR2 SYDVKM. The V segment lost 5 bases and the J segment 7 bases; nucleotides outside the gene matches: 8. The length of the CDR3 is 14 residues. Here the CDR3 DNA reads TGTGCCAGCAGTGGAGGGGGCCTCGGCCAGCCCCAGCATTTT. It translates to CASSGGGLGQPQHF.

V usage is TRBV5-1 and J usage is TRBJ1-1; perhaps TRBD1 as D (6 bases). The V end lost 1 base, the J end lost 7 bases, and 14 bases lay between the germline ends. CDR1 and CDR2 from the germline V gene are SGHRS and YFSETQ. This CDR3 comprises 14 residues. CDR3 residues: CASSLTGLRGEAFF. As DNA, the CDR3 is TGCGCCAGCAGCTTGACAGGGCTTAGGGGTGAAGCTTTCTTT.

With regard to this clone: Other DNA sequences within the sample encode an identical CDR3. CDR3 in DNA: TGCAGTGCTCGGACAACCTACGAGCAGTACTTC. Protein: CSARTTYEQYF. The chain recombines TRBV20-1 with TRBJ2-7, with D perhaps matching TRBD1 (5 bases). Germline V lookup: CDR1 DFQATT, CDR2 SNEGSKA (reference sequence). The CDR3 has 11 amino acids. V gave up 5 bases and J gave up 2 bases, with 7 bases separating them.

The chain recombines TRBV7-9 with TRBJ1-1; possibly TRBD1 for D (6 bases). V shed 3 bases and J shed 2 bases, with 10 bases lying between them. This CDR3 is 14 amino acids long. CDR1 is SEHNR, CDR2 FQNEAQ, per germline (reference sequence). CDR3 in DNA: TGTGCCAGCAGCTTCTTAGGGACAAACACTGAAGCTTTCTTT. It codes for CASSFLGTNTEAFF.

V gene TRBV10-3 combines with J gene TRBJ2-1; 13 bases align to TRBD2. CDR3 size: 13 residues. The V segment lost 6 bases and the J segment 8 bases; nucleotides outside the gene matches: 1. The germline gives CDR1 ENHRY, CDR2 SYGVKD. The CDR3 loop is CAISGTSGDEQFF. CDR3 nucleotide sequence: TGTGCCATCAGCGGGACTAGCGGGGATGAGCAGTTCTTC.

This rearrangement joins TRBV6-1 to TRBJ1-2; TRBD1 aligns across 8 bases. The V segment lost 3 bases and the J segment 7 bases; nucleotides outside the gene matches: 4. Germline V gene sequence: CDR1 MNHNS, CDR2 SASEGT. The CDR3 contains 13 residues. The CDR3 DNA reads as TGTGCCAGCAGTGAGCAGGGGGCGTCTGGCTACACCTTC. Protein product: CASSEQGASGYTF.

V usage is TRBV7-2 and J usage is TRBJ2-3, with a possible D match to TRBD1 (5 bases). Germline CDR1 reads SGHTA; CDR2 reads FQGNSA. V lost 1 base and J 6 bases, leaving 11 bases between the germline ends. The length of the CDR3 is 14 residues. The CDR3 region is CASSLESRADTQYF. The CDR3 DNA reads TGTGCCAGCAGCTTAGAGTCCAGGGCGGATACGCAGTATTTT. The whole variable domain, remainder taken from reference TRBV7-2 and TRBJ2-3, is GAGVSQSPSNKVTEKGKDVELRCDPISGHTALYWYRQSLGQGLEFLIYFQGNSAPDKSGLPSDRFSAERTGGSVSTLTIQRTQQEDSAVYLCASSLESRADTQYFGPGTRLTVL.

In its sample, this clone was seen once. This chain links TRBV9 with TRBJ1-2; D is perhaps TRBD1 (6 bases). V was pared by 0 bases and J by 4 bases, with 16 bases between. The CDR3 has 16 residues. CDR1 and CDR2 (germline): SGDLS, YYNGEE. The CDR3 here is CASSVGITGMSYGYTF. The DNA for the CDR3 is TGTGCCAGCAGCGTAGGAATAACAGGGATGTCCTATGGCTACACCTTC.

The gene calls are TRBV7-6 and TRBJ2-1, with TRBD2 matching 12 bases. V was pared by 0 bases and J by 4 bases, with 1 base of the junction left unmatched. The CDR3 has 16 amino acids. Germline V CDR1 and CDR2: SGHVS, FNYEAQ. The CDR3, as DNA: TGTGCCAGCAGCTTAGCACTAGCGGGGGGTTACAATGAGCAGTTCTTC. Translated: CASSLALAGGYNEQFF.

The chain uses TRBV5-1 and TRBJ2-3; possibly TRBD2 for D (6 bases). The V end lost 2 bases, the J end lost 0 bases, and 13 bases lay between the germline ends. Germline V CDR1 and CDR2: SGHRS, YFSETQ. The CDR3 has 16 amino acids. Written as DNA, the CDR3 is TGCGCCAGCAGCTTTTCAAGACTAGGGAGCACAGATACGCAGTATTTT. Protein sequence: CASSFSRLGSTDTQYF.

DNA for the CDR3: TGCGCCAGCAGCCAAGGAGCGCGGACCGGGGAGCTGTTTTTT. As protein: CASSQGARTGELFF. V gene TRBV4-3 combines with J gene TRBJ2-2; D is unclear. CDR1 is LGHNA and CDR2 is YSLEER in the germline V gene. This CDR3 is 14 amino acids long. V was trimmed by 1 base and J by 5 bases, leaving 8 bases between them.

This rearrangement joins TRBV7-2 to TRBJ2-4, with D perhaps TRBD2 (5 bases). The V and J ends lost 0 bases and 5 bases respectively, with 11 bases between them. Germline-derived CDR1 and CDR2 are SGHTA and FQGNSA. The CDR3 loop spans 15 amino acids. CDR3 in amino acids: CASSLARLAENIQYF. For the CDR3, the DNA is TGTGCCAGCAGCTTAGCTAGGCTAGCTGAAAACATTCAGTACTTC.

V is TRBV7-6 and J is TRBJ2-1; 9 positions agree with TRBD1. The ends lost 5 bases at V and 6 bases at J; junction bases unmatched: 8. This CDR3 is 15 amino acids long. Germline CDR1 is SGHVS and CDR2 is FNYEAQ. CDR3 bases: TGTGCCAGCAGCCCCGGGACAGGGCAGGGCAATGAGCAGTTCTTC. Its protein product is CASSPGTGQGNEQFF.

CDR3 in amino acids: CASSLLQGNQPQHF. The CDR3 DNA follows: TGTGCCAGCAGCTTGCTACAGGGAAATCAGCCCCAGCATTTT. The chain recombines TRBV5-8 with TRBJ1-5; a weak D match, TRBD1 (6 bases). CDR1 is SGHTS and CDR2 is YDEGEE in the germline V gene. The CDR3 consists of 14 residues. Trimming shortened V by 1 base and J by 4 bases, and 9 bases separated the two germline ends. Variable domain in full (rest from reference TRBV5-8 and TRBJ1-5): EAGVTQSPTHLIKTRGQQATLRCSPISGHTSVYWYQQALGLGLQFLLWYDEGEERNRGNFPPRFSGRQFPNYSSELNVNALELEDSALYLCASSLLQGNQPQHFGDGTRLSIL.